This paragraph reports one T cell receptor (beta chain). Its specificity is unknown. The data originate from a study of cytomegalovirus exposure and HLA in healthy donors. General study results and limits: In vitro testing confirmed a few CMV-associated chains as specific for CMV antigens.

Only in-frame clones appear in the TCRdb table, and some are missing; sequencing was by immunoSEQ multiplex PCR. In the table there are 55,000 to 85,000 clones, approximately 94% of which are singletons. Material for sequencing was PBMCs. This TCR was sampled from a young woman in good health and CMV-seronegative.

CDR3 region: CASSVSGDSYNEQFF. CDR3 sequence (DNA): TGTGCCAGCAGTGTTAGCGGGGATTCCTACAATGAGCAGTTCTTC. The chain carries TRBV6-4 and TRBJ2-1, with 8 bases lining up with TRBD2. Looked up from germline, CDR1 is MRHNA and CDR2 is SNTAGT. There are 15 residues in the CDR3. V shed 4 bases, J shed 1 base, and the junction held 3 bases outside the gene matches.